The sequence of this T cell receptor beta chain was determined in a study of spatial heterogeneity in lung cancer (dated 2019 in TCRdb). Context from the whole study: More beta-chain than alpha-chain transcripts were consistently detected, likely reflecting higher beta-chain transcript abundance. TCR transcript counts in tumor regions correlated strongly with a T cell transcriptional module score from matched bulk RNA-seq. In the raw uncorrected reads, each unique combination of TCR and UMI appeared more than ten times on average. The study quantitatively compared TCR alpha and beta repertoires across multiple tumor regions, matched nontumor lung and blood in non-small cell lung cancer. Nonsynonymous mutation counts, determined by whole-exome sequencing of tumor tissue, were related to TCR repertoire features. Both alpha and beta chains were TCR-sequenced in samples taken at surgery, namely 220 tumor regions, around 61 matched nontumor lung samples and 50 to 60 PBMC samples. Summary of the overall study and its limitations: The number of expanded intratumoral alpha and beta TCRs correlated with the tumor nonsynonymous mutation count. Counts of ubiquitous and regional expanded TCRs correlated with counts of ubiquitous and regional nonsynonymous mutations, respectively. TCR-seq was estimated to cover only approximately 7% of tumor T cells for alpha chains and about 13% for beta chains. Confirming at a functional level the hypothesis that regional TCRs recognize regional mutations was considered to require additional single-cell paired TCR alpha and beta sequencing.

As for this clonotype: Its specific antigen is unknown. Base quality data are lacking; no much larger clone is found one base away. This beta chain is a stray sequence in a library constructed for alpha chains; its clone size is not meaningful.

Via the germline V gene, CDR1 is SNHLY and CDR2 FYNNEI. The V end gives up 2 bases and the J end 7 bases, leaving 11 bases in the junction not matched to a gene. From the cysteine up to the phenylalanine, the CDR3 has a length of 16 residues. Of all the DNA, just the CDR3 is kept, 48 bases in frame from base 1. The intended sense of this specimen's time point label: sample taken at primary tumor resection. The donors were some 76 patients from the lung TRACERx cohort who had early-stage, untreated non-small cell lung cancer. Without any cell sorting, TCR sequencing was performed on whole RNA extracted either from tumor and nontumor lung tissue or from cryopreserved PBMC samples. Only patients with enough RNA available from two or more tumor regions were chosen for TCR sequencing. Before selection, tumor and adjacent nontumor lung specimens were reviewed by a lung pathologist. The library was generated by 5' RACE. The data were produced on a NextSeq 500. To allow correction of PCR and sequencing errors, the TCR library protocol tagged every TCR cDNA molecule with a unique molecular identifier. The paper's processing steps were these. Decombinator tools were used for TCR identification, UMI-based error correction and CDR3 extraction. Expanded TCRs were defined as those above a frequency of 2 per 1,000, corresponding to the top 1% of the tumor frequency distribution. Expanded tumor TCRs were classed as regional if statistically deemed absent (corrected P<0.05) from at least one tumor region, otherwise ubiquitous. Renyi diversity was calculated using the R vegan package after each repertoire was subsampled 100 times to 5,000 TCRs. CDR3 similarity networks were constructed using string-kernel similarity of amino acid triplets, with links drawn between CDR3s whose pairwise similarity was above 0.82. Clones were called with MiXCR by TCRdb after fastp trimmed the public reads at Q25, and only in-frame beta chains were retained. Each entry is one CDR3 protein sequence, shown with its most common DNA and genes. The V and J calls here are based on TCRdb, not the publication. The sample has approximately 13,000 distinct CDR3 sequences on record, roughly 5.5% of them singletons. Under 30% of the sample is held by the ten biggest clonotypes.

This clonotype originated in a male donor with early-stage non-small cell lung cancer. Sequencing used lung tumor tissue, obtained at surgery. Recombination joined TRBV2 with TRBJ1-3; TRBD1 agrees with 7 junctional bases. The DNA sequence is TGTGCCAGCAGTGAAAGGGGACAGACGCCCTGGAACACCATATATTTT. The encoded protein is CASSERGQTPWNTIYF.